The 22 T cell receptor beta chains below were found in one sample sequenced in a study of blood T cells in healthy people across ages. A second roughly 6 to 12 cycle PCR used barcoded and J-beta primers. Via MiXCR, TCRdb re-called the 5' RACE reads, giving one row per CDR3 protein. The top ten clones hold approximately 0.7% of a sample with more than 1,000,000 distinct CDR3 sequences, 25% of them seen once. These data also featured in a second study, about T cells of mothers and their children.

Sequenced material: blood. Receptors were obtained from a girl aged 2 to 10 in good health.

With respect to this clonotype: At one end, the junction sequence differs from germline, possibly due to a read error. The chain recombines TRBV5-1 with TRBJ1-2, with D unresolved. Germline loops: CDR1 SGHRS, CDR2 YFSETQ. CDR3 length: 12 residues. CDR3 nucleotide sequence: TGCGCTAGCAGCTACCCTGAAGGCGGCTACACCTTC. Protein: CASSYPEGGYTF.

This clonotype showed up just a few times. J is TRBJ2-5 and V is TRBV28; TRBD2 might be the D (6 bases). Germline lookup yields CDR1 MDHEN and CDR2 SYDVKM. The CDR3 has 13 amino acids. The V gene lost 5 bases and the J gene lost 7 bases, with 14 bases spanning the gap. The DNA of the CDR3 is TGTGCCAGCAGTCCCCGGACCGGGGGGACCCAGTACTTC. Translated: CASSPRTGGTQYF.

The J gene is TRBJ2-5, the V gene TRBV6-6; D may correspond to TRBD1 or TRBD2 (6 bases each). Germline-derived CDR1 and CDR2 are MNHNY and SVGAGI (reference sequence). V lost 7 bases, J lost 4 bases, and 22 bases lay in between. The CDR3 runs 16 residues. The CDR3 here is CASTPAGTGLGETQYF. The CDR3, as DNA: TGTGCCAGCACCCCCGCGGGAACAGGGTTGGGAGAGACCCAGTACTTC.

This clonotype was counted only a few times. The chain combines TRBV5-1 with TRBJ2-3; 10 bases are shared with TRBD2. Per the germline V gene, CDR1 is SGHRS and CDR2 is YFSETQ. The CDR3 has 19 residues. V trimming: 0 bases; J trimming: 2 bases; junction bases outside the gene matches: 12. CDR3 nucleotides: TGCGCCAGCAGCTTGGGGAGAGGAAATCTAGCGGGGGTCACAGATACGCAGTATTTT. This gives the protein CASSLGRGNLAGVTDTQYF.

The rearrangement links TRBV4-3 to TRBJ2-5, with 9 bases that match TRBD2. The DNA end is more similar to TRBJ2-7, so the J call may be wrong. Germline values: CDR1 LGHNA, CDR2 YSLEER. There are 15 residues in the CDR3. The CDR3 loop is CASSPGERGAYEQYF. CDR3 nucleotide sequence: TGCGCCAGCAGCCCCGGAGAGCGGGGGGCCTACGAGCAGTACTTC.

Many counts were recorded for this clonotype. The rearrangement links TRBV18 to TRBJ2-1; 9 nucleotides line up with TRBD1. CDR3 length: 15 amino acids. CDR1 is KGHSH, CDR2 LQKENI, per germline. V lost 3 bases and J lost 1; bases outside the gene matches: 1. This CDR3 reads CASSPDRGSYNEQFF. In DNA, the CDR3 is TGTGCCAGCTCACCCGACAGGGGGTCCTACAATGAGCAGTTCTTC.

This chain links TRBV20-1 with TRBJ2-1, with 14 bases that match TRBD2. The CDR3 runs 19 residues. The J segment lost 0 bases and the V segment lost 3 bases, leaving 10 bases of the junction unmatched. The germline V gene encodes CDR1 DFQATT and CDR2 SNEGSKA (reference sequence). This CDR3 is CSASLGLAGGPSSYNEQFF. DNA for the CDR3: TGCAGTGCTAGCCTAGGACTAGCGGGGGGACCCAGCTCCTACAATGAGCAGTTCTTC.

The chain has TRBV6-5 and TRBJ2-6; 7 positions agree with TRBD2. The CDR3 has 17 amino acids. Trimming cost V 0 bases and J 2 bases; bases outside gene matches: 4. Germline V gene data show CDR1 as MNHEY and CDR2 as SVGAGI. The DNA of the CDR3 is TGTGCCAGCAGTTACTCGATGGGGGGGACTGGGGCCAACGTCCTGACTTTC. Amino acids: CASSYSMGGTGANVLTF.

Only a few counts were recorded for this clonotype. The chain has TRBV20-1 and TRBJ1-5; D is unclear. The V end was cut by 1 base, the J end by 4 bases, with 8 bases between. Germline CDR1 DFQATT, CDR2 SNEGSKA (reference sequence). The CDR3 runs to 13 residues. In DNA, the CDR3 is TGCAGTGCTAGAGGGGGTGGTAATCAGCCCCAGCATTTT. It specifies CSARGGGNQPQHF.

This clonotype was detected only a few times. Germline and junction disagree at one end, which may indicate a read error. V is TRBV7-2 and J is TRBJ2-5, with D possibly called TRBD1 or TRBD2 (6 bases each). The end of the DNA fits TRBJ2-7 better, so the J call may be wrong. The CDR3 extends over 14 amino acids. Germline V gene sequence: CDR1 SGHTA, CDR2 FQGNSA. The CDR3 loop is CACSARGPSYEQYF. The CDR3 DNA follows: TGTGCCTGCAGCGCCCGGGGGCCGTCCTACGAGCAGTACTTC.

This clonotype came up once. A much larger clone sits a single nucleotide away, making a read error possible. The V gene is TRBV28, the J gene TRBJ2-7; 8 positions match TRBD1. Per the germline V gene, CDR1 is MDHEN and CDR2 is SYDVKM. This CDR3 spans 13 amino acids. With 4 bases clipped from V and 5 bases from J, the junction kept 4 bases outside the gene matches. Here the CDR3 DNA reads TGTGCCAGCAGTTCGACAGGGGTCCACGAGCAGTACTTC. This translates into CASSSTGVHEQYF.

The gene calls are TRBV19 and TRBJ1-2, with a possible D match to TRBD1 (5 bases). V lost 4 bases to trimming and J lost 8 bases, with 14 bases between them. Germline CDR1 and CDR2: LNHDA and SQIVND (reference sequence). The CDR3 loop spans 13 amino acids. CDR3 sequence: CASSTDMPGGYTF. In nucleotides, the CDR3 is TGTGCCAGTAGTACGGACATGCCTGGCGGCTACACCTTC.

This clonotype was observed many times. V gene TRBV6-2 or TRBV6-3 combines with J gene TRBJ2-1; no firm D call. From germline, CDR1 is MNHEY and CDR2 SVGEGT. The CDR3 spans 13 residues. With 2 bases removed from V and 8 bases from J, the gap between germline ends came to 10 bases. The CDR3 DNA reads TGTGCCAGCAGTTACGTCCAGGCCCATGAGCAGTTCTTC. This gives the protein CASSYVQAHEQFF.

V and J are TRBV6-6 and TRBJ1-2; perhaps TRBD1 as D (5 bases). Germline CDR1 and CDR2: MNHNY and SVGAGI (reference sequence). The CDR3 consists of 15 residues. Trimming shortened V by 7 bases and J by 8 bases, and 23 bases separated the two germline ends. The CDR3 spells CASKPRTDWGTGYTF. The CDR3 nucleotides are TGTGCCAGCAAACCTCGGACGGACTGGGGGACGGGCTACACCTTC.

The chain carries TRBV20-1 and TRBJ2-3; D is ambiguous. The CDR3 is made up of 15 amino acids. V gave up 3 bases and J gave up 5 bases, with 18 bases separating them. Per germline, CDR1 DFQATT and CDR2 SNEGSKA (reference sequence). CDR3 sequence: CSASSYRVVGDTQYF. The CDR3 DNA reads TGCAGTGCTAGCTCGTATAGGGTAGTCGGAGATACGCAGTATTTT.

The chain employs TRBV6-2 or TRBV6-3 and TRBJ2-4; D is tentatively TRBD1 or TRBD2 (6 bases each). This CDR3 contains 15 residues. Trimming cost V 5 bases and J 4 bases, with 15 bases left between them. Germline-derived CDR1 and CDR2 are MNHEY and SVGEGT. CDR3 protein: CASSQRQGTKNIQYF. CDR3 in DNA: TGTGCCAGCAGTCAACGTCAGGGGACTAAAAACATTCAGTACTTC.

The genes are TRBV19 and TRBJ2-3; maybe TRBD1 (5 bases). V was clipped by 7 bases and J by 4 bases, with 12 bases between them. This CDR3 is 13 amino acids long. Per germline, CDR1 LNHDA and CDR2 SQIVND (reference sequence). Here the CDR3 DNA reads TGTGCCAGTATGCAAAGGGGCGCAGATACGCAGTATTTT. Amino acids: CASMQRGADTQYF.

CDR3 coding DNA: TGCGCCAGCAGCTTTCAGTCCCCACTCACCGGGGAGCTGTTTTTT. It is translated as CASSFQSPLTGELFF. The chain employs TRBV5-1 and TRBJ2-2; D is unclear. Germline V gives CDR1 SGHRS, CDR2 YFSETQ. The CDR3 is made up of 15 amino acids. V was cut by 2 bases and J by 4 bases, with 12 bases left in between. Full variable domain (missing parts from reference TRBV5-1 and TRBJ2-2): KAGVTQTPRYLIKTRGQQVTLSCSPISGHRSVSWYQQTPGQGLQFLFEYFSETQRNKGNFPGRFSGRQFSNSRSEMNVSTLELGDSALYLCASSFQSPLTGELFFGEGSRLTVL.

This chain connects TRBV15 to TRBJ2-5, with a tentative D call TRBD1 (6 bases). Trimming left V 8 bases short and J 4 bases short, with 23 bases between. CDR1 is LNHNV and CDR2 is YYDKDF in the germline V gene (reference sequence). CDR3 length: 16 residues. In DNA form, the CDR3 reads TGTGCCACCCAACCCATCGAACAGGGAGTTCGAGAGACCCAGTACTTC. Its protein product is CATQPIEQGVRETQYF.

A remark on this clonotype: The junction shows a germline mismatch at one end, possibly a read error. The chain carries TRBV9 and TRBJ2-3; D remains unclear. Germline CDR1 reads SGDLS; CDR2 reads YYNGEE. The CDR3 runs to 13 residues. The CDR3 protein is CANSAGVTDTQYF. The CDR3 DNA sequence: TGTGCCAACAGCGCCGGTGTTACAGATACGCAGTATTTT.

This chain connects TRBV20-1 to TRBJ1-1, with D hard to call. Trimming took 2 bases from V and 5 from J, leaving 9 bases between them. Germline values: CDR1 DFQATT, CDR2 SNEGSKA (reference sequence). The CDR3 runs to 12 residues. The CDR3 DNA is TGCAGTGCTAGATTGTTTGAAACTGAAGCTTTCTTT. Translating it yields CSARLFETEAFF.

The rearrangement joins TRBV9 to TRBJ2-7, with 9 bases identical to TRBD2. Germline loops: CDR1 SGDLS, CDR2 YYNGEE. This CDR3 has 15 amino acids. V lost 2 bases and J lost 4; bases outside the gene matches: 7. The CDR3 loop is CASSVGASGAYEQYF. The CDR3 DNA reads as TGTGCCAGCAGCGTGGGCGCTAGCGGGGCATACGAGCAGTACTTC.